These 32 T cell receptor beta chains originate from one sample sequenced in a study of beta chain features in type 1 diabetes. Their target antigens are unknown. Investigators reverse transcribed all isolated RNA, so they sequenced expressed TCRB transcripts. Some clones are missing from TCRdb's copy, which holds only in-frame ones; the method was immunoSEQ multiplex PCR. Among about 280,000 clones, approximately 16% were seen once, and the ten largest hold less than 0.02%. Findings of the study overall: A moderate, significant TCRB CDR3 shortening appeared in type 1 diabetes across four CD4+ subsets.

Sequencing used naive CD4+ T cells from blood. The source of these receptors is a man aged 18 to 29 with type 1 diabetes.

The table lists this clone with a few counts. The V call is TRBV7-2, the J call TRBJ2-5; D uncertain. V was pared by 1 base and J by 0 bases, with 15 bases between. This CDR3 comprises 17 residues. The germline gives CDR1 SGHTA, CDR2 FQGNSA. CDR3 in amino acids: CASSLGIIMGYQETQYF. The DNA for the CDR3 is TGTGCCAGCAGCTTAGGTATCATCATGGGCTACCAAGAGACCCAGTACTTC. Together with reference TRBV7-2 and TRBJ2-5, the CDR3 gives the full variable domain: GAGVSQSPSNKVTEKGKDVELRCDPISGHTALYWYRQSLGQGLEFLIYFQGNSAPDKSGLPSDRFSAERTGGSVSTLTIQRTQQEDSAVYLCASSLGIIMGYQETQYFGPGTRLLVL.

The chain is built from TRBV30 and TRBJ1-2, with D unclear. The CDR3 runs 13 residues. Germline CDR1 reads GTSNPN; CDR2 reads SVGIG (reference sequence). Deletions cut 3 bases from V and 1 base from J, with 9 bases between. Here the CDR3 reads CAWRSGINYGYTF. The CDR3 nucleotides are TGTGCCTGGAGATCGGGGATTAACTATGGCTACACCTTC.

The V gene is TRBV2, the J gene TRBJ1-5, with D hard to call. V was shortened by 4 bases and J by 5 bases, with 3 bases between the two germline ends. The CDR3 runs 11 residues. The V gene's germline CDR1 is SNHLY and CDR2 FYNNEI. The DNA for the CDR3 is TGTGCCAGCAGTGCGGATCAGCCCCAGCATTTT. Translating it yields CASSADQPQHF.

The V call is TRBV5-6, the J call TRBJ2-1; tentative D call: TRBD2 (7 bases). Deletions cut 5 bases from V and 4 bases from J, with 16 bases between. The CDR3 sequence is 15 residues long. In germline, CDR1 is SGHDT, CDR2 YYEEEE. CDR3 bases: TGTGCCAGCAGGGCCGCCGGGGGGACATACAATGAGCAGTTCTTC. The encoded protein is CASRAAGGTYNEQFF.

J is TRBJ1-5 and V is TRBV2; D not certain. The CDR3 has 14 amino acids. Trimming removed 2 bases at V and 0 bases at J, with 5 bases between. CDR1 and CDR2 (germline): SNHLY, FYNNEI. CDR3 nucleotide sequence: TGTGCCAGCAGTGAACAGTATAGCAATCAGCCCCAGCATTTT. Its protein product is CASSEQYSNQPQHF.

CDR3 protein: CASSNPTGTDTQYF. Here the CDR3 DNA reads TGTGCCAGCAGCAACCCGACGGGAACAGATACGCAGTATTTT. The chain joins TRBV7-9 to TRBJ2-3; D might be TRBD2 (5 bases). This CDR3 has 14 residues. The germline V gene encodes CDR1 SEHNR and CDR2 FQNEAQ (reference sequence). Trimming shortened V by 5 bases and J by 3 bases, and 12 bases separated the two germline ends. The full variable domain, with the rest looked up from reference TRBV7-9 and TRBJ2-3, is DTGVSQNPRHKITKRGQNVTFRCDPISEHNRLYWYRQTLGQGPEFLTYFQNEAQLEKSRLLSDRFSAERPKGSFSTLEIQRTEQGDSAMYLCASSNPTGTDTQYFGPGTRLTVL.

The rearrangement uses TRBV30 and TRBJ2-7; the match to TRBD2 covers 11 bases. The germline V gene has CDR1 GTSNPN and CDR2 SVGIG (reference sequence). The CDR3 spans 15 residues. V lost 3 bases, J lost 1 base, and 5 bases stayed unmatched. The DNA of the CDR3 is TGTGCCTGGAGGCTAGCGGGAGGAGGGTCCTACGAGCAGTACTTC. Its protein product is CAWRLAGGGSYEQYF.

V is TRBV30 and J is TRBJ2-3; TRBD2 matches 9 bases. The CDR3 is 14 residues long. Trimming took 2 bases from V and 3 from J; bases not matched to a gene: 3. CDR1 GTSNPN and CDR2 SVGIG come from the germline V gene (reference sequence). The CDR3 loop reads CAWSTSGWTDTQYF. In nucleotides, the CDR3 is TGTGCCTGGAGTACTAGCGGGTGGACAGATACGCAGTATTTT.

The rearrangement joins TRBV5-1 to TRBJ2-6; 7 bases are a match to TRBD1. Trimming took 1 base from V and 2 from J; bases not matched to a gene: 15. Germline lookup yields CDR1 SGHRS and CDR2 YFSETQ. The CDR3 contains 20 residues. CDR3: CASSLFPRGLTGTGANVLTF. The CDR3 nucleotides are TGCGCCAGCAGCTTGTTTCCTAGGGGTTTGACAGGGACTGGGGCCAACGTCCTGACTTTC.

In this sample, this clone turned up a few times. The V and J genes are TRBV30 and TRBJ1-2; D remains unclear. The CDR3 loop spans 13 amino acids. Germline assignment: CDR1 GTSNPN and CDR2 SVGIG (reference sequence). V was shortened by 0 bases and J by 7 bases, with 12 bases between the two germline ends. CDR3: CAWSVRGTLGYTF. CDR3 in DNA: TGTGCCTGGAGTGTACGAGGTACCCTTGGCTACACCTTC. Looking up the rest from reference TRBV30 and TRBJ1-2 gives the full variable domain: SQTIHQWPATLVQPVGSPLSLECTVEGTSNPNLYWYRQAAGRGLQLLFYSVGIGQISSEVPQNLSASRPQDRQFILSSKKLLLSDSGFYLCAWSVRGTLGYTFGSGTRLTVV.

The genes are TRBV15 and TRBJ1-3, with no clear D. The length of the CDR3 is 16 residues. With 0 bases removed from V and 0 bases from J, the gap between germline ends came to 9 bases. CDR1 and CDR2 from the germline V gene are LNHNV and YYDKDF (reference sequence). In DNA, the CDR3 is TGTGCCACCAGCAGAGATCCGAGATCCTCTGGAAACACCATATATTTT. This encodes CATSRDPRSSGNTIYF.

This chain joins TRBV7-9 and TRBJ2-1; a possible D gene is TRBD1 (6 bases). This CDR3 is built from 16 residues. V was trimmed by 4 bases and J by 2 bases, leaving 15 bases between them. CDR1 and CDR2 from the germline V gene are SEHNR and FQNEAQ (reference sequence). The CDR3 DNA sequence: TGTGCCAGCAGCTCTGGGGGCGCAATCCCCTACAATGAGCAGTTCTTC. Its translation: CASSSGGAIPYNEQFF. Together with reference TRBV7-9 and TRBJ2-1, the CDR3 gives the full variable domain: DTGVSQNPRHKITKRGQNVTFRCDPISEHNRLYWYRQTLGQGPEFLTYFQNEAQLEKSRLLSDRFSAERPKGSFSTLEIQRTEQGDSAMYLCASSSGGAIPYNEQFFGPGTRLTVL.

The chain couples TRBV5-6 to TRBJ2-3, with 9 positions matching TRBD1. V lost 4 bases to trimming and J lost 2 bases; unmatched junction nucleotides: 5. In germline, CDR1 is SGHDT, CDR2 YYEEEE. This CDR3 is built from 15 residues. The CDR3 coding sequence is TGTGCCAGCAGCCCGGACAGGGGCTACACAGATACGCAGTATTTT. It encodes CASSPDRGYTDTQYF. The entire variable domain, with the rest obtained from reference TRBV5-6 and TRBJ2-3, is as follows: DAGVTQSPTHLIKTRGQQVTLRCSPKSGHDTVSWYQQALGQGPQFIFQYYEEEERQRGNFPDRFSGHQFPNYSSELNVNALLLGDSALYLCASSPDRGYTDTQYFGPGTRLTVL.

J is TRBJ2-7 and V is TRBV11-2; 7 bases map to TRBD1. V gave up 1 base and J gave up 4 bases; unmatched junction bases: 4. The CDR3 spans 14 residues. Germline assignment: CDR1 SGHAT and CDR2 FQNNGV. As DNA, the CDR3 is TGTGCCAGCAGCTTAGCCGGGACAGTGTACGAGCAGTACTTC. Translating gives CASSLAGTVYEQYF.

This clone was found a few times. The rearrangement links TRBV15 to TRBJ1-5, with D possibly TRBD1 on 6 matching bases. Trimming shortened V by 3 bases and J by 7 bases, and 10 bases separated the two germline ends. The germline V gene encodes CDR1 LNHNV and CDR2 YYDKDF (reference sequence). This CDR3 is built from 13 residues. Written as DNA, the CDR3 is TGTGCCACCAGCAGGGGCAGGGGCCAGCCCCAGCATTTT. Amino acids: CATSRGRGQPQHF.

This clone has only a few counts. The chain uses TRBV5-1 and TRBJ2-3; 10 bases map to TRBD2. V shed 6 bases, J shed 6 bases, and the junction held 10 bases outside the gene matches. The CDR3 has 15 residues. Germline V gene lookup returns CDR1 SGHRS and CDR2 YFSETQ. The CDR3 is CASNYRAGGLDTQYF. CDR3 in DNA: TGCGCCAGCAATTACCGAGCGGGAGGGTTGGATACGCAGTATTTT.

Only a few counts were recorded for this clone. V is TRBV4-2 and J is TRBJ2-3; 10 nucleotides agree with TRBD2. The CDR3 is made up of 17 amino acids. V gave up 0 bases and J gave up 0 bases; unmatched junction bases: 3. The V gene's germline CDR1 is LGHNA and CDR2 YNFKEQ. The CDR3: CASSQDQLAGSTDTQYF. CDR3 coding DNA: TGTGCCAGCAGCCAAGATCAACTAGCGGGGAGCACAGATACGCAGTATTTT.

This clone was counted between two and nine times. The junction shows a germline mismatch at one end, possibly a read error. The rearrangement uses TRBV7-6 and TRBJ2-7, with a possible D match to TRBD2 (5 bases). This CDR3 has 11 residues. The V gene's germline CDR1 is SGHVS and CDR2 FNYEAQ. The CDR3 DNA reads TGTGCCAGCAGCCCCGACCTAGGACTGTCCTTC. This codes for CASSPDLGLSF.

Comment on this clone: Germline is not matched at one junction end, which may reflect a read error. The gene calls are TRBV30 and TRBJ2-1; 16 positions agree with TRBD2. The CDR3 loop spans 14 amino acids. Looked up from germline, CDR1 is GTSNPN and CDR2 is SVGIG (reference sequence). This chain's CDR3 is CAWSPGTSGREPLF. The DNA of the CDR3 is TGTGCCTGGAGTCCCGGGACTAGCGGGAGGGAACCTCTCTTC.

This clone was observed a few times. J is TRBJ2-2 and V is TRBV5-1; 9 bases fit TRBD2. CDR1 and CDR2 from the germline V gene are SGHRS and YFSETQ. The junction had 12 bases not matched to a gene; V was cut back by 4 bases and J by 5 bases. The CDR3 consists of 17 residues. The CDR3: CASSDRGVAGETGELFF. The CDR3, as DNA: TGCGCCAGCAGCGATAGAGGAGTAGCGGGAGAAACCGGGGAGCTGTTTTTT. The whole variable domain, filled in from reference TRBV5-1 and TRBJ2-2, reads KAGVTQTPRYLIKTRGQQVTLSCSPISGHRSVSWYQQTPGQGLQFLFEYFSETQRNKGNFPGRFSGRQFSNSRSEMNVSTLELGDSALYLCASSDRGVAGETGELFFGEGSRLTVL.

J is TRBJ2-7 and V is TRBV29-1, with 13 bases identical to TRBD2. V lost 2 bases, J lost 7 bases, and 14 bases stayed unmatched. In germline, CDR1 is SQVTM, CDR2 ANQGSEA. The CDR3 covers 17 residues. CDR3 sequence reads: CSVETSGRGLLMREQYF. The CDR3 nucleotides read TGCAGCGTTGAAACTAGCGGGAGGGGACTCCTGATGCGGGAGCAGTACTTC.

This clone was seen a handful of times. The J gene is TRBJ2-6, the V gene TRBV14, with a possible D match to TRBD2 (6 bases). There are 18 residues in the CDR3. The V and J ends lost 5 bases and 0 bases respectively, with 17 bases between them. CDR1 is SGHDN and CDR2 is FVKESK in the germline V gene. CDR3 coding DNA: TGTGCCAGCAGCGCACGGGGACTGTGGAGCTCTGGGGCCAACGTCCTGACTTTC. It yields the protein CASSARGLWSSGANVLTF.

J is TRBJ2-2 and V is TRBV5-4; 13 positions agree with TRBD2. The CDR3 is 17 residues long. Trimming took 5 bases from V and 4 from J; bases not matched to a gene: 8. CDR1 is SGHNT and CDR2 is YYREEE in the germline V gene (reference sequence). CDR3 loop: CASRKGLAGKVTGELFF. The CDR3, as DNA: TGTGCCAGCAGGAAGGGACTAGCGGGAAAGGTCACCGGGGAGCTGTTTTTT.

This clone was seen just once. The chain is built from TRBV27 and TRBJ2-7; D ambiguous. V lost 6 bases and J lost 5, with 17 bases in between. The CDR3 contains 14 residues. Germline V CDR1 and CDR2: MNHEY, SMNVEV (reference sequence). The CDR3 loop is CASRELRFSDEQYF. CDR3 nucleotide sequence: TGTGCCAGCAGGGAGCTCCGATTTTCCGACGAGCAGTACTTC.

J is TRBJ1-1 and V is TRBV2, with no clear D. Trimming pared 3 bases from V and 7 bases from J, leaving 9 bases between. Germline CDR1 and CDR2: SNHLY and FYNNEI. The CDR3 length is 12 residues. The CDR3 loop reads CASSDSWSEAFF. The CDR3 DNA reads TGTGCCAGCAGTGATTCCTGGAGTGAAGCTTTCTTT.

This clone was recorded a few times. The chain employs TRBV27 and TRBJ2-7; 8 bases align to TRBD2. Trimming took 6 bases from V and 3 from J; bases not matched to a gene: 7. The CDR3 covers 14 residues. CDR1 is MNHEY, CDR2 SMNVEV, per germline (reference sequence). CDR3 amino acids: CASRAGGLGYEQYF. The CDR3 DNA follows: TGTGCCAGCAGGGCCGGGGGACTAGGCTACGAGCAGTACTTC.

The rearrangement joins TRBV28 to TRBJ1-2; unclear D gene. V was trimmed by 7 bases and J by 3 bases, leaving 15 bases between them. The CDR3 contains 14 residues. Germline CDR1 is MDHEN and CDR2 is SYDVKM. The CDR3 here is CASTSSPRYYGYTF. The CDR3 DNA reads TGTGCCAGCACCTCGAGCCCCCGGTACTATGGCTACACCTTC.

This clone was picked up a small number of times. The rearrangement links TRBV28 to TRBJ1-2; maybe TRBD1 (6 bases). The CDR3 totals 13 residues. CDR1 MDHEN and CDR2 SYDVKM come from the germline V gene. The V end lost 2 bases, the J end lost 5 bases, and 9 bases lay between the germline ends. As DNA, the CDR3 is TGTGCCAGCAGTTTAGGACAGACATATGGCTACACCTTC. Translating gives CASSLGQTYGYTF.

J is TRBJ2-7 and V is TRBV5-1, with D maybe TRBD1 (5 bases). Deletions cut 3 bases from V and 2 bases from J, with 12 bases between. The CDR3 length is 14 residues. From germline, CDR1 is SGHRS and CDR2 YFSETQ. The chain's CDR3 is CASSSDTFTYEQYF. The CDR3 nucleotides read TGCGCCAGCAGCTCGGACACCTTTACCTACGAGCAGTACTTC.

This clone has a handful of counts. The chain uses TRBV28 and TRBJ1-4, with D possibly matching TRBD1 (5 bases). Trimming cost V 4 bases and J 8 bases, with 14 bases left between them. The CDR3 has 14 amino acids. The germline V gene encodes CDR1 MDHEN and CDR2 SYDVKM. CDR3 residues: CASSSPGGMEKLFF. The CDR3 nucleotides are TGTGCCAGCAGTTCTCCGGGGGGGATGGAAAAACTGTTTTTT.

V gene TRBV30 combines with J gene TRBJ2-7, with D tentatively TRBD2 (6 bases). V was cut by 5 bases and J by 2 bases, with 10 bases left in between. From germline, CDR1 is GTSNPN and CDR2 SVGIG (reference sequence). There are 12 residues in the CDR3. The chain's CDR3 is CAWAGGPYEQYF. CDR3 sequence (DNA): TGTGCCTGGGCCGGGGGACCCTACGAGCAGTACTTC.

This clone appeared a few times. This sequence joins TRBV10-3 and TRBJ1-1, with 7 bases identical to TRBD1. The CDR3 covers 13 residues. Germline V gene data show CDR1 as ENHRY and CDR2 as SYGVKD. Unmatched junction bases numbered 2, after V lost 4 bases and J lost 3 bases. The CDR3 region is CAISGQGDTEAFF. DNA for the CDR3: TGTGCCATCAGTGGACAGGGCGACACTGAAGCTTTCTTT.